This T cell receptor (beta chain) is from a study of T-cell memory formation after mild COVID-19. Germline V lookup: CDR1 LGHDT, CDR2 YNNKEL (reference sequence). V was clipped by 2 bases and J by 10 bases, with 18 bases between them. There are 16 residues in the CDR3. TCRdb used MiXCR to reprocess the 5' RACE reads, holding one entry per CDR3 protein. The sample yields about 430,000 distinct CDR3 sequences, approximately 25% seen once. General study points: Detection of some responders pre-infection suggested pre-existing cross-reactive memory T cells participated.

Turning to this clonotype: Its antigen is not identified.

The clonotype comes from an adult woman who had mild COVID-19 (a few samples of this study predate the infection). Cell type and time point are not known. V and J are TRBV3-1 and TRBJ1-6; a possible D gene is TRBD1 (6 bases). The sequencing input was PBMCs or a T cell subset sorted from them (not recorded which). CDR3 amino acids: CASSQPSGGLRSPLHF. CDR3 nucleotide sequence: TGTGCCAGCAGCCAACCCTCGGGGGGGCTTCGGTCACCCCTCCACTTT.